This TCR beta chain was found in a study of cytomegalovirus exposure and HLA in healthy donors. Points on this clone: Its antigen is undetermined.

The data were produced by immunoSEQ multiplex PCR, yet TCRdb's version contains in-frame clones alone and is incomplete. The data show hundreds of thousands of clones, about 90% seen once. Study-wide results and limits: High specificity and sensitivity for cytomegalovirus status were reported for the classifier.

The CDR3 loop spans 14 amino acids. V gave up 2 bases and J gave up 7 bases, with 14 bases separating them. Germline assignment: CDR1 MNHNS and CDR2 SASEGT. The V call is TRBV6-1, the J call TRBJ2-5; D might be TRBD1 (7 bases). Sequenced sample: PBMCs. The TCR was taken from a woman aged 30 to 39 in good health and CMV-seropositive. The CDR3 nucleotides read TGTGCCAGCAGTGAACAGGGGGGTTCAGTGACCCAGTACTTC. It encodes CASSEQGGSVTQYF.